The entry below gives a single TCR beta chain sequence along with its context. Its matching antigen is unknown. The CDR3 covers 14 residues. V gave up 0 bases and J gave up 6 bases, with 9 bases separating them. In germline, CDR1 is SEHNR, CDR2 FQNEAQ (reference sequence). This sample was included in a study of cytotoxic CD8 clonotypes in ibrutinib-treated CLL. Study information: Patients: eleven to twelve relapsed/refractory, some 15 treatment-naive, some 18 IGHV unmutated. Study-wide results and caveats: Different sampling times were used for sustained-remission and progressing patients.

The method was immunoSEQ multiplex PCR; TCRdb's version includes in-frame clones alone and lacks a portion of them. Here the sample spans some 290,000 clones, about 80% being singletons. The rearrangement links TRBV7-9 to TRBJ1-5; D is ambiguous. The clonotype was recovered from a human donor with chronic lymphocytic leukemia. Sequenced here: PBMCs, sampled before ibrutinib treatment. This chain's CDR3 is CASSLALAGQPQHF. DNA of the CDR3: TGTGCCAGCAGCTTAGCGTTGGCGGGTCAGCCCCAGCATTTT. Using reference TRBV7-9 and TRBJ1-5 for the parts outside the CDR3, the full variable domain is DTGVSQNPRHKITKRGQNVTFRCDPISEHNRLYWYRQTLGQGPEFLTYFQNEAQLEKSRLLSDRFSAERPKGSFSTLEIQRTEQGDSAMYLCASSLALAGQPQHFGDGTRLSIL.